These 21 T cell receptor beta chains were all obtained from the same sample, sequenced in a study of blood T cell repertoires in COVID-19. The assay was immunoSEQ multiplex PCR, and TCRdb's table has in-frame clones only and misses some. The profile shows 150,000 to 200,000 clones, roughly nine tenths of them singletons. Sequences were obtained from peripheral blood. These receptors all stem from a man younger than 35 with acute or convalescent COVID-19.

The chain carries TRBV7-9 and TRBJ1-3; 7 nucleotides agree with TRBD1. CDR3 length equals 14 residues. J was trimmed by 4 bases and V by 5 bases; bases with no gene match: 5. Germline V gene lookup returns CDR1 SEHNR and CDR2 FQNEAQ (reference sequence). CDR3 sequence reads: CASSDRDLGNTIYF. DNA for the CDR3: TGTGCCAGCAGCGACAGGGATTTAGGAAACACCATATATTTT.

This sequence joins TRBV2 and TRBJ1-2; a possible D gene is TRBD1 (6 bases). The CDR3 spans 14 residues. From germline, CDR1 is SNHLY and CDR2 FYNNEI. Trimming took 4 bases from V and 3 from J, leaving 12 bases between them. CDR3 loop: CASSVGASYYGYTF. Written as DNA, the CDR3 is TGTGCCAGCAGTGTGGGGGCTTCTTACTATGGCTACACCTTC.

The V gene is TRBV30, the J gene TRBJ2-2, with no clear D. From germline, CDR1 is GTSNPN and CDR2 SVGIG (reference sequence). The CDR3 has 14 residues. V lost 1 base and J lost 0, with 6 bases in between. CDR3 bases: TGTGCCTGGAGTGCGCTATCGAACACCGGGGAGCTGTTTTTT. This encodes CAWSALSNTGELFF.

The chain joins TRBV28 to TRBJ1-6; 7 positions match TRBD1. CDR3 length: 15 amino acids. Germline V CDR1 and CDR2: MDHEN, SYDVKM. The J segment lost 2 bases and the V segment lost 2 bases, leaving 0 bases of the junction unmatched. The CDR3 protein is CASSLRGPYNSPLHF. CDR3 coding DNA: TGTGCCAGCAGTTTAAGGGGGCCCTATAATTCACCCCTCCACTTT.

The table lists this clone with a count of one. This chain uses TRBV7-9 with TRBJ2-2; 9 nucleotides align to TRBD1. J lost 4 bases, V lost 5 bases, and 11 bases had no gene match. Germline CDR1 is SEHNR and CDR2 is FQNEAQ (reference sequence). The CDR3 totals 17 residues. This CDR3 is CASSTPPGQGATGELFF. The CDR3 DNA sequence: TGTGCCAGCAGCACCCCTCCGGGACAGGGTGCCACCGGGGAGCTGTTTTTT.

The chain uses TRBV5-1 and TRBJ2-3; a possible D gene is TRBD1 (5 bases). The germline V gene has CDR1 SGHRS and CDR2 YFSETQ. This CDR3 contains 15 residues. V dropped 0 bases and J dropped 7 bases, with 15 bases sitting between them. CDR3 DNA sequence: TGCGCCAGCAGCTTGGAAGTACTACAGGTCAATACGCAGTATTTT. Translating it yields CASSLEVLQVNTQYF.

CDR3 amino acids: CARDSASGNTIYF. As DNA, the CDR3 is TGTGCCCGGGACAGTGCCTCTGGAAACACCATATATTTT. The J gene is TRBJ1-3, the V gene TRBV30; TRBD1 matches at 7 bases. The CDR3 covers 13 residues. Germline CDR1 and CDR2: GTSNPN and SVGIG (reference sequence). V trimming: 8 bases; J trimming: 0 bases; junction bases outside the gene matches: 4.

This clone was counted a single time. This chain uses TRBV4-1 with TRBJ1-6; no firm D call. Trimming removed 3 bases from V and 0 bases from J, with 3 bases in between. This CDR3 comprises 14 residues. Germline assignment: CDR1 MGHRA and CDR2 YSYEKL. CDR3 DNA: TGCGCCAGCAGCCATAACTCCTATAATTCACCCCTCCACTTT. It encodes CASSHNSYNSPLHF.

The V and J genes are TRBV7-2 and TRBJ1-5; a possible D gene is TRBD1 (5 bases). V was clipped by 5 bases and J by 2 bases, with 10 bases between them. Germline CDR1 SGHTA, CDR2 FQGNSA. The CDR3 length is 14 residues. The CDR3 DNA follows: TGTGCCAGCAGCCAAGACAGCCGCAATCAGCCCCAGCATTTT. Protein product: CASSQDSRNQPQHF.

The chain joins TRBV7-3 to TRBJ2-5, with 10 bases fitting TRBD2. This CDR3 comprises 15 residues. After removal of 5 bases from V and 5 bases from J, the junction contained 8 bases not matched to a gene. The germline CDR1 and CDR2 sequences are SGHTA and FQGTGA. CDR3: CASSPERGGVETQYF. CDR3 DNA: TGTGCCAGCAGCCCCGAGCGGGGGGGCGTCGAGACCCAGTACTTC.

The chain couples TRBV5-1 to TRBJ2-1; the match to TRBD2 covers 8 bases. V gave up 4 bases and J gave up 7 bases; unmatched junction bases: 10. Germline lookup yields CDR1 SGHRS and CDR2 YFSETQ. The CDR3 length is 15 residues. In DNA form, the CDR3 reads TGCGCCAGCAGCCCCGGGGGGGGGCTCGGGAATGAGCAGTTCTTC. It yields the protein CASSPGGGLGNEQFF.

The CDR3 loop is CASSPRGTAYEQYF. In DNA form, the CDR3 reads TGTGCCAGTAGTCCCCGTGGGACAGCCTACGAGCAGTACTTC. The chain couples TRBV19 to TRBJ2-7; 7 nucleotides agree with TRBD1. There are 14 residues in the CDR3. From germline, CDR1 is LNHDA and CDR2 SQIVND (reference sequence). V gave up 5 bases and J gave up 2 bases; unmatched junction bases: 6.

This chain links TRBV27 with TRBJ1-2; D may be TRBD1 (6 bases). The CDR3 totals 13 residues. V dropped 5 bases and J dropped 4 bases, with 11 bases sitting between them. Germline-derived CDR1 and CDR2 are MNHEY and SMNVEV (reference sequence). The CDR3 loop reads CASSETGFYGYTF. CDR3 bases: TGTGCCAGCAGTGAGACAGGTTTCTATGGCTACACCTTC.

The chain uses TRBV25-1 and TRBJ2-3; TRBD2 aligns across 8 bases. CDR3 length: 14 amino acids. Trimming took 4 bases from V and 2 from J; bases not matched to a gene: 2. CDR1 and CDR2 (germline): MGHDK, SYGVNS. The CDR3 DNA sequence: TGTGCCAGCAGTGGGCGGGGGGCCACAGATACGCAGTATTTT. This translates into CASSGRGATDTQYF.

This chain joins TRBV5-5 and TRBJ1-2; no definite D call. V dropped 0 bases and J dropped 3 bases, with 12 bases sitting between them. This CDR3 is 15 amino acids long. The germline CDR1 and CDR2 sequences are SGHKS and YYEKEE (reference sequence). In nucleotides, the CDR3 is TGTGCCAGCAGCTTGGAAGTGCGGGCCCACTATGGCTACACCTTC. Residues: CASSLEVRAHYGYTF.

This chain uses TRBV4-1 with TRBJ2-7, with 14 bases identical to TRBD2. Germline CDR1 MGHRA, CDR2 YSYEKL. The CDR3 loop spans 16 amino acids. Losses at the gene ends were 2 bases for V and 7 bases for J; bases not matched to a gene: 7. Written as DNA, the CDR3 is TGCGCCAGCAGCCAACCCGGGACTAGCGGGGGTAGGGAGCAGTACTTC. This sequence encodes CASSQPGTSGGREQYF.

CDR3 nucleotide sequence: TGTGCCAGCAAGTTCAGGGCAAACACTGAAGCTTTCTTT. Residues: CASKFRANTEAFF. V gene TRBV2 combines with J gene TRBJ1-1; possibly TRBD1 for D (5 bases). Germline loops: CDR1 SNHLY, CDR2 FYNNEI. The V end lost 7 bases, the J end lost 2 bases, and 11 bases lay between the germline ends. The CDR3 contains 13 residues.

This chain connects TRBV7-2 to TRBJ1-2; D gene unclear. The CDR3 is made up of 14 amino acids. Trimming shortened V by 7 bases and J by 7 bases, and 19 bases separated the two germline ends. Germline V gene data show CDR1 as SGHTA and CDR2 as FQGNSA. DNA of the CDR3: TGTGCCAGCACCCTTGCCCCGGGGAAGAGTGGCTACACCTTC. It yields the protein CASTLAPGKSGYTF.

The V and J genes are TRBV18 and TRBJ1-1, with D possibly being TRBD1 (5 bases). This CDR3 comprises 15 residues. Deletions cut 0 bases from V and 4 bases from J, with 12 bases between. Germline V gene sequence: CDR1 KGHSH, CDR2 LQKENI. The CDR3 DNA reads as TGTGCCAGCTCACCACCGGCCAGGGATAGCACTGAAGCTTTCTTT. Translating gives CASSPPARDSTEAFF.

This clone came up a few times. This sequence joins TRBV24-1 and TRBJ1-4, with D perhaps matching TRBD1 (6 bases). Trimming took off 2 bases at V and 8 bases at J, with 11 bases between the two ends. The germline CDR1 and CDR2 sequences are KGHDR and SFDVKD. This CDR3 contains 14 residues. The CDR3 sequence is CATSDSGAGEKLFF. The CDR3, as DNA: TGTGCCACCAGTGATTCAGGGGCTGGGGAAAAACTGTTTTTT.

The chain uses TRBV30 and TRBJ1-4; weak D call: TRBD1 (5 bases). Per the germline V gene, CDR1 is GTSNPN and CDR2 is SVGIG (reference sequence). Trimming stripped 3 bases from V and 2 bases from J, with 13 bases between. CDR3 size: 15 residues. The CDR3 loop is CAWRGRGRTNEKLFF. The CDR3 DNA reads TGTGCCTGGAGGGGCCGGGGGAGGACTAATGAAAAACTGTTTTTT.